This entry is about one T cell receptor beta chain. A multiplex PCR was run with 60 Vbeta primers and 13 Jbeta primers. Sequencing was performed with immunoSEQ multiplex PCR; in TCRdb, only in-frame clones are kept and a portion is missing. The sample has 150,000 to 250,000 clones, 82% seen once. The data are from a study of cytomegalovirus exposure and HLA in healthy donors. Overall study context: Out of about 190 million T cells, an earlier analysis found over 100 million unique TCR beta sequences in total. Roughly 80 million unique TCRs from HLA-typed donors were held in an early data release.

Per the germline V gene, CDR1 is SEHNR and CDR2 is FQNEAQ (reference sequence). J lost 0 bases, V lost 5 bases, and 7 bases had no gene match. This CDR3 contains 15 residues. Nominally healthy donors provided the samples, though records likely missed some immune exposures. The material sequenced was PBMCs. The receptor's source is a woman aged 45-65 years in good health and CMV-seropositive. The V and J genes are TRBV7-9 and TRBJ2-7, with 7 bases lining up with TRBD1. CDR3 sequence reads: CASSPNGTVSYEQYF. CDR3 in DNA: TGTGCCAGCAGCCCCAACGGGACAGTCTCCTACGAGCAGTACTTC.